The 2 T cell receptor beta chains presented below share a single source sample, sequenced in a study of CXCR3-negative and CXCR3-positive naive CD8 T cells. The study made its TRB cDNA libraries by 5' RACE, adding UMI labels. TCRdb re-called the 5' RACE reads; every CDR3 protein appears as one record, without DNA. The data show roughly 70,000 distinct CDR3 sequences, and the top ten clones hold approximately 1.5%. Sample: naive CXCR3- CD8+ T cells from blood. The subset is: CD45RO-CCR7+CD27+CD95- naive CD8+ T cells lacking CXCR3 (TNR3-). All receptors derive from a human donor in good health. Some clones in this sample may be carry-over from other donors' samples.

CDR3: CASSHTSRDKANEKLFF. The chain uses TRBV4-1 and TRBJ1-4. CDR3 length: 17 amino acids. Germline CDR1 and CDR2: MGHRA and YSYEKL.

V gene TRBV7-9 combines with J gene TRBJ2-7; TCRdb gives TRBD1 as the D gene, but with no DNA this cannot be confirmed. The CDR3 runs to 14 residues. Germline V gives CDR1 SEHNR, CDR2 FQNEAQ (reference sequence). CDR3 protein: CASSFHRDPYEQYF.